The 2 T cell receptor beta chains below were found in one sample sequenced in a study of shared clonotypes between healthy human individuals. Data came from immunoSEQ multiplex PCR; TCRdb stores just in-frame clones and leaves some out. The repertoire holds approximately 700,000 clones, with 73% as singletons. Material for sequencing was memory CD4+ T cells sorted from blood. Subset given: CD45RA-negative fraction. The receptors derive from a woman in her 30s in good health.

The V and J genes are TRBV2 and TRBJ2-2; 13 nucleotides match TRBD2. The CDR3 covers 15 residues. Per germline, CDR1 SNHLY and CDR2 FYNNEI. Trimming took 7 bases from V and 8 from J; bases not matched to a gene: 7. CDR3 nucleotides: TGTGCCAGCACCTCCGGGACTAGCGGGACTGGGGAGCTGTTTTTT. Translation gives CASTSGTSGTGELFF. Full variable domain (outside the CDR3, taken from reference TRBV2 and TRBJ2-2): EPEVTQTPSHQVTQMGQEVILRCVPISNHLYFYWYRQILGQKVEFLVSFYNNEISEKSEIFDDQFSVERPDGSNFTLKIRSTKLEDSAMYFCASTSGTSGTGELFFGEGSRLTVL.

V gene TRBV19 combines with J gene TRBJ1-6; 7 positions match TRBD1. After removal of 3 bases from V and 7 bases from J, the junction contained 3 bases not matched to a gene. Germline-derived CDR1 and CDR2 are LNHDA and SQIVND (reference sequence). The CDR3 is made up of 14 amino acids. The CDR3 region is CASSMDRPNSPLHF. DNA of the CDR3: TGTGCCAGTAGTATGGACAGGCCCAATTCACCCCTCCACTTT.